The source of this T cell receptor beta chain is a study of molecular identifiers for immune sequencing clone quantification. This clonotype was observed many times. Previously published methods and listed TCR primers were used for the bulk TCR libraries. TCRdb called the PCR reads again in MiXCR, with one record for every CDR3 protein. The table lists under 800,000 distinct CDR3 sequences, roughly 27% of them singletons. V dropped 0 bases and J dropped 0 bases, with 8 bases sitting between them. Germline CDR1 is LGHNA and CDR2 is YSLEER. CDR3 length equals 15 residues. The receptor's source is a human donor in good health. Some libraries in this study had Jurkat cell RNA spiked in. The rearrangement links TRBV4-3 to TRBJ1-1; D gene unclear. Input material: naive CD8+ T cells from blood, with Jurkat cell RNA spiked in. Regarding subset: FACS-sorted CD8+CD4-CCR7+CD45RA+ naive T cells. Here the CDR3 DNA reads TGCGCCAGCAGCCAAGATAAATGGATGAACACTGAAGCTTTCTTT. Protein: CASSQDKWMNTEAFF.